This T cell receptor (beta chain) was sequenced during a study of CD8+ T cells in alopecia areata. Study context: The authors grafted skin from roughly 6-13-month-old C3H/HeJ donors with spontaneous alopecia onto roughly 7-10-week-old female C3H/HeJ mice.

Isolated RNA was reverse transcribed into cDNA used as the sequencing template. Repertoires were generated with immunoSEQ multiplex PCR, while TCRdb's copy carries only in-frame clones and drops some. The profile covers more than 250,000 clones, none occurring a single time. The pooled cutaneous lymph node cells were sorted using several markers (CD4, CD8alpha, NKG2D, NKG2ACE and others). The sample holds a few counts of this clone. No antigen is known for it. Here the gene names and germline are mouse. The read terminates 4 residues ahead of where the CDR3 ends, so the germline J gene completes it. The same CDR3 also results from other DNA sequences found in this sample. Germline V gives CDR1 NNHDY, CDR2 SYVADS. The V and J ends lost 5 bases and 0 bases, in that order; junction bases with no gene match: 1. This CDR3 comprises 14 residues. Study-level findings and limits: Higher clonality than in normal scalp was seen in lesional scalp, especially alopecia totalis/universalis. In scalp samples, resident alphabeta T cells of normal skin are also sequenced.

Sequenced input: CD4+ T cells sorted from a lymph node. The chain has TRBV13-3 and TRBJ2-1, with 8 bases that match TRBD2. This receptor was obtained from a C3H/HeJ mouse with alopecia areata. The strain's MHC haplotype is H2-k. The CDR3 loop reads CASRDWVNYAEQFF. The part of the CDR3 DNA that was read is TGTGCCAGCAGGGACTGGGTTAACTATGCT.